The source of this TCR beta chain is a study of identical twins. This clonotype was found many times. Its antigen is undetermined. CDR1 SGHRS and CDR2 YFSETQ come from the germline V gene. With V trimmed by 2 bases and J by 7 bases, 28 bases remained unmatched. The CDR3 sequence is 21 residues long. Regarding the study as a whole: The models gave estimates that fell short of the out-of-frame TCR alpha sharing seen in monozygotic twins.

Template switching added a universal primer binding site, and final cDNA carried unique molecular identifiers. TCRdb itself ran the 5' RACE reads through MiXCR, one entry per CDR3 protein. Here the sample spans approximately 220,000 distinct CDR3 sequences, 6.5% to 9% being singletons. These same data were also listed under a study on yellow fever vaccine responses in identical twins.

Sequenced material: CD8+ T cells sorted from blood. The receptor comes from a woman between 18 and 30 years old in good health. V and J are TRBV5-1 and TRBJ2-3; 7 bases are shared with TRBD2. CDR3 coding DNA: TGCGCCAGCAGCTTAACTACCCGGGACTACGTTTCTCGGGGACGCCACAATACGCAGTATTTT. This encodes CASSLTTRDYVSRGRHNTQYF.